The subject of this entry is one TCR beta chain. No antigen is known for it. TCRdb called the reads again in MiXCR, with one record for every CDR3 protein. The table includes around 900,000 distinct CDR3 sequences, around 30% detected once. This entry is derived from a study of T cell repertoires in cytomegalovirus infection. Study as a whole: CMV epitopes that were recently identified and HLA-C-restricted were used alongside well-studied HLA-B-restricted ones. From public TCR beta signatures came an indication of both CMV infection and matching HLA type. General study points: Dominating the ex vivo response were TCR beta clonotypes that were CMV-specific and HLA-C-restricted.

Trimming cost V 5 bases and J 0 bases, with 21 bases left between them. The CDR3 spans 18 residues. The V gene's germline CDR1 is PRHDT and CDR2 FYEKMQ (reference sequence). The TCR was taken from a human donor in good health (CMV status not recorded). Some clones in this sample may be carry-over from other donors' samples. The input for sequencing was cultured CD8+ T cells from PBMCs, taken from culture after CMV antigen stimulation. The J gene is TRBJ2-3, the V gene TRBV13; D remains unclear. The CDR3 sequence is CASSHTLGPSPSTDTQYF. The CDR3 coding sequence is TGTGCCAGCAGCCACACCCTAGGGCCATCCCCTAGCACAGATACGCAGTATTTT.